Presented here are 14 T cell receptor beta chains from one specimen sequenced in a study of shared clonotypes between healthy human individuals. Assay: immunoSEQ multiplex PCR; the TCRdb copy retains only in-frame clones and omits some. This table holds 2 million to 2.5 million clones, approximately 93% found once. The sequencing sample was made of naive CD4+ T cells from PBMCs. The subset is: CD45RA+ positively selected. The receptors were sampled from a man aged 18 to 30 in good health. Some clones in this sample may be carry-over from other donors' samples.

The chain has TRBV5-4 and TRBJ2-7; D is unresolved. Germline CDR1 SGHNT, CDR2 YYREEE (reference sequence). The CDR3 covers 16 residues. Trimming took 3 bases from V and 0 from J, leaving 16 bases between them. CDR3 protein: CASSSEGLLSSYEQYF. CDR3 nucleotide sequence: TGTGCCAGCAGCTCCGAAGGGCTCCTCAGCTCCTACGAGCAGTACTTC.

The chain couples TRBV4-3 to TRBJ2-2; D may be TRBD1 (6 bases). V lost 0 bases and J 5 bases, leaving 13 bases between the germline ends. This CDR3 has 16 amino acids. Germline V gene sequence: CDR1 LGHNA, CDR2 YSLEER. For the CDR3, the DNA is TGCGCCAGCAGCCAAGATCTAGGGGGTTCGACCGGGGAGCTGTTTTTT. Amino acid sequence: CASSQDLGGSTGELFF.

This chain links TRBV15 with TRBJ1-2; D may be TRBD1 (5 bases). The V gene's germline CDR1 is LNHNV and CDR2 YYDKDF (reference sequence). This CDR3 is 16 amino acids long. Deletions cut 3 bases from V and 1 base from J, with 15 bases between. The CDR3 spells CATSSFAGDFNYGYTF. The CDR3 DNA reads as TGTGCCACCAGCAGCTTTGCGGGGGATTTTAACTATGGCTACACCTTC.

The rearrangement uses TRBV6-4 and TRBJ2-7; possible D gene TRBD1, 5 bases. From germline, CDR1 is MRHNA and CDR2 SNTAGT. Trimming shortened V by 4 bases and J by 7 bases, and 17 bases separated the two germline ends. CDR3 length equals 14 residues. For the CDR3, the DNA is TGTGCCAGCAGTGGAGGACCGGCAGGGCAAGAGCAGTACTTC. Residues: CASSGGPAGQEQYF.

The sample holds one count of this clone. The chain carries TRBV10-3 and TRBJ1-6, with D hard to call. This CDR3 spans 14 amino acids. The germline gives CDR1 ENHRY, CDR2 SYGVKD. Trimming removed 3 bases from V and 7 bases from J, with 10 bases in between. The CDR3 bases are TGTGCCATCAGTGATTTGCAGCTAAATTCACCCCTCCACTTT. Translation gives CAISDLQLNSPLHF.

V usage is TRBV7-8 and J usage is TRBJ2-1; 9 positions match TRBD2. CDR3 length: 13 residues. Trimming at V came to 9 bases and at J to 7 bases, leaving 7 bases not matched to a gene. Germline V gene data show CDR1 as SGHVS and CDR2 as FQNEAQ. The DNA of the CDR3 is TGTGCCAGTCAGCGGGGGGCTGGGAATGAGCAGTTCTTC. Its translation: CASQRGAGNEQFF.

The rearrangement joins TRBV10-3 to TRBJ1-2; tentatively, D is TRBD1 (5 bases). Germline V CDR1 and CDR2: ENHRY, SYGVKD. V gave up 3 bases and J gave up 3 bases, with 11 bases separating them. The CDR3 contains 14 residues. This chain's CDR3 is CAISERGTDYGYTF. CDR3 nucleotides: TGTGCCATCAGTGAACGGGGGACGGACTATGGCTACACCTTC.

The chain combines TRBV28 with TRBJ1-5; 7 bases agree with TRBD1. After removal of 8 bases from V and 3 bases from J, the junction contained 13 bases not matched to a gene. This CDR3 comprises 16 residues. The V gene's germline CDR1 is MDHEN and CDR2 SYDVKM. CDR3 sequence reads: CASGPAQRGLNQPQHF. CDR3 nucleotides: TGTGCCAGCGGACCCGCGCAAAGGGGGCTCAATCAGCCCCAGCATTTT.

A remark on this clone: This sample includes further DNA sequences coding for the same CDR3. The rearrangement links TRBV5-1 to TRBJ2-2; D gene ambiguous. The CDR3 contains 15 residues. V lost 0 bases to trimming and J lost 0 bases, with 6 bases between them. Germline V gene sequence: CDR1 SGHRS, CDR2 YFSETQ. The CDR3 here is CASSLVRPNTGELFF. The CDR3 region has the DNA TGCGCCAGCAGCTTGGTTAGACCGAACACCGGGGAGCTGTTTTTT.

The rearrangement uses TRBV5-1 and TRBJ2-1; D may correspond to TRBD1 or TRBD2 (5 bases each). Deletions cut 1 base from V and 7 bases from J, with 18 bases between. Germline-derived CDR1 and CDR2 are SGHRS and YFSETQ. The CDR3 loop spans 16 amino acids. The CDR3, as DNA: TGCGCCAGCAGCTTGACTGGGGCCCCCTCGGGGAATGAGCAGTTCTTC. Translated: CASSLTGAPSGNEQFF.

The chain uses TRBV29-1 and TRBJ2-4; D may be TRBD2 (6 bases). The V and J ends lost 3 bases and 7 bases respectively, with 7 bases between them. Germline CDR1 SQVTM, CDR2 ANQGSEA. The CDR3 totals 11 residues. The CDR3 nucleotides read TGCAGCGTTGATGGGGGGAACATTCAGTACTTC. Its translation is CSVDGGNIQYF.

This sequence joins TRBV10-3 and TRBJ1-4; no reliable D call. The CDR3 runs 12 residues. The V and J ends lost 4 bases and 5 bases respectively, with 5 bases between them. The germline V gene encodes CDR1 ENHRY and CDR2 SYGVKD. Here the CDR3 reads CAISGVNEKLFF. The CDR3 DNA sequence: TGTGCCATCAGTGGTGTAAATGAAAAACTGTTTTTT.

The chain carries TRBV27 and TRBJ1-2; 9 bases are a match to TRBD1. Germline V gene lookup returns CDR1 MNHEY and CDR2 SMNVEV (reference sequence). The V and J ends lost 2 bases and 8 bases, in that order; junction bases with no gene match: 6. CDR3 length: 14 residues. CDR3 in DNA: TGTGCCAGCAGTTTAGGGGGACAGGGCAGCGGCTACACCTTC. Protein: CASSLGGQGSGYTF.

The rearrangement uses TRBV2 and TRBJ2-4; tentatively, D is TRBD2 (5 bases). The germline V and J ends were trimmed by 4 bases and 5 bases, with 12 bases remaining between them. This CDR3 has 14 amino acids. Germline V gene sequence: CDR1 SNHLY, CDR2 FYNNEI. The CDR3: CASSGAAGQNIQYF. DNA for the CDR3: TGTGCCAGCAGTGGGGCGGCGGGCCAAAACATTCAGTACTTC.